This T cell receptor beta chain appears in the sequencing data of a study of immune cell composition in non-small cell lung cancer. Repertoires were generated with immunoSEQ multiplex PCR, while TCRdb's copy carries only in-frame clones and drops some. The table shows over 4,500 clones, with around 80% occurring only once. V was pared by 3 bases and J by 10 bases, with 10 bases between. This CDR3 is built from 11 residues. Germline V lookup: CDR1 DFQATT, CDR2 SNEGSKA (reference sequence). The chain recombines TRBV20-1 with TRBJ2-1, with a possible D match to TRBD2 (5 bases). The sequencing input was lung tumor tissue. This sequence was found in a human donor with non-small cell lung cancer. CDR3 protein: CSASSDFEQFF. The CDR3 DNA follows: TGCAGTGCTAGCTCGGACTTCGAGCAGTTCTTC.